This paragraph reports one T cell receptor (beta chain). Its antigen is as yet unknown. A multiplex PCR was run with 60 Vbeta primers and 13 Jbeta primers. TCRdb's table, derived via immunoSEQ multiplex PCR, lists solely in-frame clones and lacks some. Of over 200,000 clones listed, approximately 81% are singletons. These data belong to a study of cytomegalovirus exposure and HLA in healthy donors. Study conclusions and caveats: An analysis was carried out later, and it reportedly showed fewer N-insertions in an Asian-associated ancestry cluster than the approximately 670-donor mean.

This receptor was identified in a human donor in good health. The sequencing input was PBMCs.

CDR3 DNA sequence: TGTGCCATCAGTCCCGGGGATGAGCAGTTCTTC. Encoded protein: CAISPGDEQFF. The chain couples TRBV10-3 to TRBJ2-1; TRBD2 is a possible D gene (5 bases). The V gene's germline CDR1 is ENHRY and CDR2 SYGVKD. V was shortened by 5 bases and J by 8 bases, with 7 bases between the two germline ends. The CDR3 totals 11 residues.